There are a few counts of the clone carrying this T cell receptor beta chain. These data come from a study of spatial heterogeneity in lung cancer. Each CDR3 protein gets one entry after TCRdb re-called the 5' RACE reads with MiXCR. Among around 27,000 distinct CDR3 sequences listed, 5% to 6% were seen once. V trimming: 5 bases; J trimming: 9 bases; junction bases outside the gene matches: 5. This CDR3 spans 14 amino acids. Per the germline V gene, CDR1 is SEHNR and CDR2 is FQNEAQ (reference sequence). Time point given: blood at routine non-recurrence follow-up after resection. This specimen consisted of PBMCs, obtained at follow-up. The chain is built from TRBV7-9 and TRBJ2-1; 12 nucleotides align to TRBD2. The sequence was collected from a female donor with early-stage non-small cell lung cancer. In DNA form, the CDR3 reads TGTGCCAGCAGCCCCCTAGCGGGAGGGAGTGAGCAGTTCTTC. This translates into CASSPLAGGSEQFF. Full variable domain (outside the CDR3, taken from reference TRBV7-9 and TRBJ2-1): DTGVSQNPRHKITKRGQNVTFRCDPISEHNRLYWYRQTLGQGPEFLTYFQNEAQLEKSRLLSDRFSAERPKGSFSTLEIQRTEQGDSAMYLCASSPLAGGSEQFFGPGTRLTVL.